This T cell receptor beta chain was identified during a study of identical twins. Whole-study findings and limits: Excess sharing between twins was weaker in beta out-of-frame sequences.

Unique molecular identifiers were present on cDNA, and template switching added a universal primer site. TCRdb called the 5' RACE reads again in MiXCR, with one record for every CDR3 protein. This sample has 240,000 or so distinct CDR3 sequences, with 5.5% to 7% found just once. This clonotype was observed many times. Its antigen is currently unknown. The CDR3 totals 13 residues. With V trimmed by 0 bases and J by 10 bases, 3 bases remained unmatched. CDR1 is SGHDN and CDR2 is FVKESK in the germline V gene. These records were also assigned to another study, of yellow fever vaccine responses in identical twins.

The sequencing input was memory (CD45RO+) T cells sorted from blood. This TCR came from a woman aged 18-29 years in good health. The chain employs TRBV14 and TRBJ2-1; 7 bases match TRBD2. The CDR3 DNA reads TGTGCCAGCAGCCAAGACTGGGAGGGGGAGCAGTTCTTC. Translated: CASSQDWEGEQFF.